This T cell receptor beta chain comes out of a study of shared clonotypes between healthy human individuals. Authors' processing steps: Junction-only immunoSEQ sequences carried no quality scores, so filtering differed. Sequenced by immunoSEQ multiplex PCR; TCRdb stores in-frame clones only, minus some. Clonal size and the V and J genes are those of that table, whereas D and trimming came from the DNA. This sample carries 400,000 to 500,000 clones, around 80% of them seen once, and the ten largest clones take about 12%. Everyone who donated was a Caucasian adult who lived in Nashville, Tennessee. This CDR3 contains 17 residues. V lost 1 base and J 1 base, leaving 13 bases between the germline ends. Germline V gives CDR1 SGHTA, CDR2 FQGTGA. Whole-study findings and limits: Represented genetic and exposure-history diversity was restricted by having few donors.

Of note for this clone: What it binds is not known.

The receptor comes from a woman in her thirties or forties in good health. Some clones in this sample may be carry-over from other donors' samples. The V and J genes are TRBV7-3 and TRBJ2-2; D might be TRBD2 (6 bases). The source material was PBMCs. CDR3 bases: TGTGCCAGCAGCTTAAGCCCCGGCGGGGAGAACACCGGGGAGCTGTTTTTT. Translated: CASSLSPGGENTGELFF.